This entry features one T cell receptor (beta chain) sequence. Its antigen is unknown. Base qualities are not at hand, and no much larger clone is one base apart. These data come from a study of T cells in narcolepsy (dated by TCRdb to the late 2010s). General notes on the study: Healthy control donors were enrolled in the study alongside patients who had narcolepsy type 1 or type 2 (NT1, NT2). To look for autoreactive T cells in narcolepsy patients that target self-antigens of hypocretin neurons (hypocretin, TRIB2), the study used TCR Vbeta sequencing to follow clonotypes in blood and CSF.

Findings and caveats that apply to the study as a whole: Patients and controls had comparable numbers of sequenced blood memory CD4+ clonotypes, averaging about 40,000 and 30,000, respectively. According to the report, autoreactive clonotypes were detected serially in the blood of the same patients and of different patients, but not in healthy controls. In plots comparing CSF and blood CD4+ T cell clonotypes from the same patient, HCRT-specific and TRIB2-specific autoreactive clonotypes were highlighted. Certain blood memory CD4+ repertoires from patients and controls had no sequences that matched autoreactive T cell clones.

Receptors were amplified or captured by the immunoSEQ multiplex PCR assay. TCRdb retrieved this table from immuneACCESS and kept in-frame rearrangements only. Not all clones are present; in checked studies, unresolved V genes account for under half, and no reason is known for the remainder. Within this sample are about 20,000 clones, with about four fifths of them counted one time only. The ten largest clones capture 1.5% to 2% of the sample. For TCR Vbeta sequencing, memory CD4+ T cells were sorted ex vivo from the peripheral blood of narcolepsy patients and healthy controls. V gives up 0 bases and J gives up 5 bases, and the segment between their germline ends measures 8 bases. CDR1 SGHRS and CDR2 YFSETQ were looked up in the germline V gene. The CDR3 has 13 amino acids, counting the end cysteine and phenylalanine. The DNA shown is the 39-base CDR3, in frame from base 1.

Recombination joined TRBV5-1 with TRBJ2-5; the D segment cannot be called with confidence. Sequencing was carried out using memory (CD45RA-) CD4+ T cells from blood. The label giving this sample's cell subset or site can be read as: memory T cells sorted ex vivo from peripheral blood. The TCR was taken from a human donor in good health. The CDR3 reads CASSLVVGETQYF. The DNA is as follows: TGCGCCAGCAGCTTGGTTGTGGGGGAGACCCAGTACTTC.